This T cell receptor beta chain was sequenced in a study of blood T cell repertoires in COVID-19. Study-wide background: Acute-phase and convalescent COVID-19 samples originated in the United States, Italy and Spain. Sample material is recorded as cDNA or gDNA derived from T cells, B-cell-depleted T cells, or PBMCs.

Per the authors' pipeline: Estimation of nucleated cell counts relied on the amplification of reference gene primers. The repertoire was sequenced with immunoSEQ multiplex PCR; TCRdb's copy has only in-frame clones and lacks some. The DNA gave D and trimming, while V, J and clone size come from that table. This sample yields about 230,000 clones, of which 80% to 90% are seen a single time; approximately 2.4% belongs to the top ten. CDR3 length: 17 residues. V lost 2 bases, J lost 6 bases, and 11 bases stayed unmatched. Germline-derived CDR1 and CDR2 are SGHVS and FQNEAQ. The chain links TRBV7-8 to TRBJ2-3; 10 bases are shared with TRBD2. Sequenced material: peripheral blood. The sequence was collected from a man aged 40-55 years who had recovered from COVID-19. The CDR3 spells CASSLSGLADIGDTQYF. The CDR3, as DNA: TGTGCCAGCAGCTTATCAGGACTAGCGGACATCGGGGATACGCAGTATTTT.